What follows are 21 T cell receptor beta chains derived from one specimen sequenced in a study of blood T cell repertoires in COVID-19. Generated by immunoSEQ multiplex PCR, the TCRdb table keeps only in-frame clones and is missing some. Of under 200,000 clones in the sample, around 90% are singletons; the top ten hold nearly 0.55%. Material: peripheral blood. The receptor set was obtained from a man aged 50 to 60 with acute or convalescent COVID-19.

This rearrangement joins TRBV28 to TRBJ2-5, with D possibly being TRBD2 (5 bases). This CDR3 is 14 amino acids long. V dropped 6 bases and J dropped 2 bases, with 13 bases sitting between them. CDR1 is MDHEN and CDR2 is SYDVKM in the germline V gene. The CDR3 sequence is CASSLGNSQETQYF. The CDR3 DNA reads TGTGCCAGCAGCCTCGGGAACTCACAAGAGACCCAGTACTTC.

The rearrangement links TRBV28 to TRBJ1-5; 9 bases fit TRBD1. The germline CDR1 and CDR2 sequences are MDHEN and SYDVKM. The CDR3 contains 15 residues. The ends lost 5 bases at V and 9 bases at J; junction bases unmatched: 11. CDR3 DNA: TGTGCCAGCAGTCCAGGGGACAGGGCCCAGGGGCCCCAGCATTTT. It specifies CASSPGDRAQGPQHF.

The V and J genes are TRBV6-5 and TRBJ2-1; TRBD2 matches at 7 bases. Per the germline V gene, CDR1 is MNHEY and CDR2 is SVGAGI. After removal of 6 bases from V and 8 bases from J, the junction contained 10 bases not matched to a gene. The CDR3 has 14 residues. The DNA of the CDR3 is TGTGCCAGCAGACTAGCGTCTCGGACCGATGAGCAGTTCTTC. As protein: CASRLASRTDEQFF.

This chain connects TRBV19 to TRBJ2-1; tentative D call: TRBD2 (6 bases). The CDR3 has 15 residues. In germline, CDR1 is LNHDA, CDR2 SQIVND (reference sequence). V was trimmed by 3 bases and J by 4 bases, leaving 13 bases between them. DNA of the CDR3: TGTGCCAGTAGTATTATTTGGGGGACTTACAATGAGCAGTTCTTC. Protein product: CASSIIWGTYNEQFF.

V usage is TRBV5-6 and J usage is TRBJ1-2; D not resolved. V lost 4 bases and J lost 6, with 19 bases in between. The CDR3 is 15 amino acids. Per the germline V gene, CDR1 is SGHDT and CDR2 is YYEEEE. CDR3 region: CASSPRAGIGNGYTF. The DNA for the CDR3 is TGTGCCAGCAGCCCCCGCGCGGGCATAGGAAATGGCTACACCTTC.

The chain carries TRBV30 and TRBJ2-7; the match to TRBD2 covers 11 bases. The V and J ends lost 2 bases and 5 bases, in that order; junction bases with no gene match: 5. From germline, CDR1 is GTSNPN and CDR2 SVGIG (reference sequence). This CDR3 spans 14 amino acids. The CDR3 here is CAWSIGLAGNEQYF. In nucleotides, the CDR3 is TGTGCCTGGAGTATCGGACTAGCGGGTAACGAGCAGTACTTC.

This clone was observed once. V usage is TRBV30 and J usage is TRBJ2-7; the match to TRBD1 covers 8 bases. CDR1 is GTSNPN, CDR2 SVGIG, per germline (reference sequence). V gave up 5 bases and J gave up 2 bases; unmatched junction bases: 8. The CDR3 is 14 residues long. In DNA form, the CDR3 reads TGTGCCTGGGAATCCGGGACAGGTCCCTACGAGCAGTACTTC. Translation gives CAWESGTGPYEQYF.

CDR3 loop: CASSEWGQGGAFF. As DNA, the CDR3 is TGTGCCAGCAGTGAATGGGGACAGGGCGGAGCTTTCTTT. V is TRBV2 and J is TRBJ1-1, with 9 bases lining up with TRBD1. The junction had 5 bases not matched to a gene; V was cut back by 2 bases and J by 10 bases. In germline, CDR1 is SNHLY, CDR2 FYNNEI. The CDR3 loop spans 13 amino acids.

The rearrangement joins TRBV29-1 to TRBJ1-3, with D tentatively TRBD1 (5 bases). V was pared by 3 bases and J by 9 bases, with 15 bases between. Germline V gene data show CDR1 as SQVTM and CDR2 as ANQGSEA. This CDR3 comprises 13 residues. CDR3 nucleotide sequence: TGCAGCGTTGAGGTGAGGAGGGGCGGCACCATATATTTT. It translates to CSVEVRRGGTIYF.

The rearrangement uses TRBV7-2 and TRBJ2-1; TRBD2 agrees at 13 bases. Germline values: CDR1 SGHTA, CDR2 FQGNSA. This CDR3 has 16 amino acids. J lost 8 bases, V lost 6 bases, and 10 bases had no gene match. The CDR3 here is CASRPGRTSGRHEQFF. CDR3 sequence (DNA): TGTGCCAGCAGACCAGGCCGGACTAGCGGGAGACATGAGCAGTTCTTC.

V and J are TRBV5-8 and TRBJ1-2; D unclear. CDR3 length equals 13 residues. Trimming stripped 7 bases from V and 7 bases from J, with 17 bases between. Germline CDR1 SGHTS, CDR2 YDEGEE. The CDR3 nucleotides are TGTGCCAGCCCCCCGCGGGCGCGGAGTGGCTACACCTTC. It is translated as CASPPRARSGYTF.

This chain uses TRBV7-3 with TRBJ2-1; TRBD1 aligns across 9 bases. Per germline, CDR1 SGHTA and CDR2 FQGTGA. V shed 6 bases and J 2 bases; nucleotides not matched to a gene: 5. This CDR3 spans 15 amino acids. CDR3 region: CASSPTGGAYNEQFF. The CDR3 DNA sequence: TGTGCCAGCAGTCCGACAGGGGGGGCCTACAATGAGCAGTTCTTC.

The V call is TRBV5-1, the J call TRBJ2-5; TRBD1 aligns across 8 bases. Trimming took 5 bases from V and 0 from J; bases not matched to a gene: 6. Germline CDR1 and CDR2: SGHRS and YFSETQ. CDR3 size: 15 residues. The CDR3 DNA sequence: TGCGCCAGCAGTCCTGGACAGGGCCACCAAGAGACCCAGTACTTC. Protein sequence: CASSPGQGHQETQYF.

This chain links TRBV7-2 with TRBJ2-1; possibly TRBD1 for D (6 bases). Per the germline V gene, CDR1 is SGHTA and CDR2 is FQGNSA. Between the trimmed V and J ends, which lost 4 bases and 10 bases, there was a span of 11 bases. This CDR3 comprises 12 residues. The CDR3 region has the DNA TGTGCCAGCAGCTCCTTTGGGGGCGAGCAGTTCTTC. Translation gives CASSSFGGEQFF.

The genes are TRBV5-6 and TRBJ2-7; D is perhaps TRBD2 (5 bases). The germline V gene has CDR1 SGHDT and CDR2 YYEEEE. The CDR3 has 13 amino acids. V was trimmed by 4 bases and J by 2 bases, leaving 10 bases between them. Written as DNA, the CDR3 is TGTGCCAGCAGCGAGGGCCTAACCTACGAGCAGTACGTC. Protein: CASSEGLTYEQYV.

The chain joins TRBV28 to TRBJ1-5, with a tentative D call TRBD1 (6 bases). V was cut by 4 bases and J by 3 bases, with 19 bases left in between. The CDR3 is 17 amino acids. CDR1 MDHEN and CDR2 SYDVKM come from the germline V gene. The CDR3 protein is CASSYRIQGPNNQPQHF. CDR3 in DNA: TGTGCCAGCAGTTATCGGATACAGGGCCCTAACAATCAGCCCCAGCATTTT.

The V gene is TRBV6-5, the J gene TRBJ1-4; 10 positions agree with TRBD1. The CDR3 extends over 15 amino acids. Germline V gene data show CDR1 as MNHEY and CDR2 as SVGAGI. V trimming: 7 bases; J trimming: 6 bases; junction bases outside the gene matches: 8. CDR3 bases: TGTGCCAGCATCCAGGGGGGGACAGGGGATGAAAAACTGTTTTTT. It codes for CASIQGGTGDEKLFF.

The V gene is TRBV6-6, the J gene TRBJ2-3, with 10 positions matching TRBD2. Germline trimming cut 7 bases from V and 2 bases from J; bases unmatched to any gene: 3. The CDR3 has 14 residues. Germline lookup yields CDR1 MNHNY and CDR2 SVGAGI (reference sequence). The CDR3 reads CASKLAGDTDTQYF. The CDR3 DNA reads TGTGCCAGCAAGCTAGCGGGGGACACAGATACGCAGTATTTT.

The rearrangement joins TRBV5-1 to TRBJ1-1; D may be TRBD1 (5 bases). CDR1 and CDR2 (germline): SGHRS, YFSETQ. The CDR3 is 13 residues long. V was shortened by 9 bases and J by 0 bases, with 12 bases between the two germline ends. The CDR3: CATRDSMNTEAFF. In DNA form, the CDR3 reads TGCGCCACCCGGGACTCAATGAACACTGAAGCTTTCTTT.

The chain couples TRBV5-4 to TRBJ1-2, with D tentatively TRBD1 (6 bases). V lost 1 base and J lost 2, with 12 bases in between. This CDR3 spans 15 amino acids. Germline CDR1 is SGHNT and CDR2 is YYREEE (reference sequence). The CDR3 loop reads CASSLSTGQNYGYTF. In DNA form, the CDR3 reads TGTGCCAGCAGCTTGTCGACAGGACAGAACTATGGCTACACCTTC.

This clone was seen more than once but under ten times. The CDR3 DNA reads TGTGCCAGCAGCCAAGGGTACAGGGAATATTCACCCCTCCACTTT. It codes for CASSQGYREYSPLHF. The V gene is TRBV3-1 (or the pseudogene TRBV3-2), the J gene TRBJ1-6, with D maybe TRBD1 (6 bases). Trimming pared 1 base from V and 8 bases from J, leaving 12 bases between. This CDR3 is built from 15 residues. From germline, CDR1 is LGHDT and CDR2 YNNKEL (reference sequence).